Shown below are 13 T cell receptor beta chains from a single sample sequenced in a study of shared clonotypes between healthy human individuals. This table comes from immunoSEQ multiplex PCR, and its TCRdb copy is limited to in-frame clones, with some not included. This sample yields over a million clones, of which about 74% are seen a single time; about 1.5% belongs to the top ten. The sequencing sample was made of memory CD4+ T cells sorted from blood. Subset denoted: CD45RA-negative fraction. The receptors shown here come from a man aged 18 to 29 in good health.

The chain is built from TRBV5-6 and TRBJ1-6, with D perhaps matching TRBD1 (6 bases). Deletions cut 0 bases from V and 0 bases from J, with 10 bases between. The CDR3 is 17 amino acids. Germline V lookup: CDR1 SGHDT, CDR2 YYEEEE. The chain's CDR3 is CASSLDTGSSYNSPLHF. The CDR3 bases are TGTGCCAGCAGCTTGGATACAGGGAGCTCCTATAATTCACCCCTCCACTTT.

The chain uses TRBV7-2 and TRBJ2-1; 7 bases fit TRBD2. Per the germline V gene, CDR1 is SGHTA and CDR2 is FQGNSA. After removal of 5 bases from V and 2 bases from J, the junction contained 6 bases not matched to a gene. CDR3 size: 15 residues. CDR3 sequence (DNA): TGTGCCAGCAGCCCAAGTGGGGGGGCCTACAATGAGCAGTTCTTC. Translating it yields CASSPSGGAYNEQFF.

Only a few counts were recorded for this clone. This rearrangement joins TRBV7-8 to TRBJ2-7; D is unresolved. The CDR3 has 14 amino acids. The germline V gene has CDR1 SGHVS and CDR2 FQNEAQ. The V and J ends lost 5 bases and 6 bases respectively, with 17 bases between them. The CDR3 DNA reads TGTGCCAGCAGCGGTCCCCTCGGCTCGATCGAGCAGTACTTC. Protein: CASSGPLGSIEQYF.

This clone was found many times. The chain recombines TRBV4-1 with TRBJ2-1, with 10 bases identical to TRBD2. Germline CDR1 reads MGHRA; CDR2 reads YSYEKL. This CDR3 is built from 15 residues. With 1 base clipped from V and 8 bases from J, the junction kept 5 bases outside the gene matches. CDR3 loop: CASSQGIAGGDEQFF. Here the CDR3 DNA reads TGCGCCAGCAGCCAAGGTATAGCGGGAGGCGATGAGCAGTTCTTC.

This chain connects TRBV11-2 to TRBJ2-1; no firm D call. Trimming left V 2 bases short and J 2 bases short, with 13 bases between. The CDR3 runs to 16 residues. Germline V lookup: CDR1 SGHAT, CDR2 FQNNGV. CDR3 in amino acids: CASSLYTGSTYNEQFF. The DNA for the CDR3 is TGTGCCAGCAGCTTATACACGGGTTCAACCTACAATGAGCAGTTCTTC.

The gene calls are TRBV5-8 and TRBJ2-2, with 9 bases that match TRBD1. The CDR3 extends over 15 amino acids. The germline gives CDR1 SGHTS, CDR2 YDEGEE. Trimming cost V 4 bases and J 4 bases; bases outside gene matches: 5. CDR3 in amino acids: CASSVGTGPTGELFF. In DNA form, the CDR3 reads TGTGCCAGCAGCGTTGGGACAGGGCCCACCGGGGAGCTGTTTTTT.

V and J are TRBV11-2 and TRBJ2-5; TRBD2 agrees at 10 bases. CDR3 length: 16 amino acids. V lost 0 bases, J lost 5 bases, and 6 bases stayed unmatched. The germline CDR1 and CDR2 sequences are SGHAT and FQNNGV. The CDR3 DNA follows: TGTGCCAGCAGCTTAGAAGCGGGAGGGCCCTGGGAGACCCAGTACTTC. Amino acid sequence: CASSLEAGGPWETQYF.

The chain recombines TRBV27 with TRBJ1-6; 7 bases line up with TRBD1. This CDR3 spans 15 amino acids. Trimming removed 5 bases from V and 7 bases from J; junction bases left unmatched: 8. The germline CDR1 and CDR2 sequences are MNHEY and SMNVEV (reference sequence). Written as DNA, the CDR3 is TGTGCCAGCAGTCTACAGGGGCCGGCGAATTCACCCCTCCACTTT. Encoded protein: CASSLQGPANSPLHF.

The chain links TRBV2 to TRBJ2-5; D is uncertain. Trimming cost V 0 bases and J 6 bases, with 2 bases left between them. Per germline, CDR1 SNHLY and CDR2 FYNNEI. The CDR3 spans 11 residues. CDR3 sequence reads: CASSEAKTQYF. CDR3 in DNA: TGTGCCAGCAGTGAAGCGAAGACCCAGTACTTC.

The genes are TRBV28 and TRBJ1-2, with 7 nucleotides matching TRBD1. Germline loops: CDR1 MDHEN, CDR2 SYDVKM. The CDR3 sequence is 13 residues long. The J segment lost 4 bases and the V segment lost 7 bases, leaving 6 bases of the junction unmatched. CDR3 nucleotide sequence: TGTGCCAGCAACCGAGGGACAGTCTATGGCTACACCTTC. Translation gives CASNRGTVYGYTF.

The chain is built from TRBV7-6 and TRBJ2-7, with 9 bases identical to TRBD1. V lost 1 base, J lost 5 bases, and 6 bases stayed unmatched. In germline, CDR1 is SGHVS, CDR2 FNYEAQ. CDR3 length: 15 amino acids. The CDR3 DNA reads TGTGCCAGCAGCTTAGGGGGACAGGGCATCAACGAGCAGTACTTC. Translation gives CASSLGGQGINEQYF. The entire variable domain, with the rest obtained from reference TRBV7-6 and TRBJ2-7, is as follows: GAGVSQSPRYKVTKRGQDVALRCDPISGHVSLYWYRQALGQGPEFLTYFNYEAQQDKSGLPNDRFSAERPEGSISTLTIQRTEQRDSAMYRCASSLGGQGINEQYFGPGTRLTVT.

The rearrangement links TRBV19 to TRBJ1-2; no definite D call. Germline CDR1 is LNHDA and CDR2 is SQIVND (reference sequence). V lost 3 bases and J lost 8, with 16 bases in between. This CDR3 is built from 14 residues. The CDR3 sequence: CASSILGSWRGYTF. CDR3 nucleotides: TGTGCCAGTAGTATCCTTGGGAGCTGGAGGGGCTACACCTTC. Full variable domain (missing parts from reference TRBV19 and TRBJ1-2): DGGITQSPKYLFRKEGQNVTLSCEQNLNHDAMYWYRQDPGQGLRLIYYSQIVNDFQKGDIAEGYSVSREKKESFPLTVTSAQKNPTAFYLCASSILGSWRGYTFGSGTRLTVV.

V usage is TRBV6-4 and J usage is TRBJ2-5; D might be TRBD1 (6 bases). The V and J ends lost 9 bases and 7 bases respectively, with 6 bases between them. The CDR3 runs 9 residues. The germline CDR1 and CDR2 sequences are MRHNA and SNTAGT. The CDR3 protein is CARGGTQYF. The CDR3 coding sequence is TGTGCCAGAGGGGGGACCCAGTACTTC.